This TCR beta chain was identified in a study of blood T cell repertoires in COVID-19. About the study: Spain, Italy and the United States supplied samples that represented acute and convalescent COVID-19. T cells, B-cell-depleted T cells, or PBMCs provided the cDNA or gDNA that served as material.

Profiling relied on immunoSEQ multiplex PCR, and the TCRdb table lists in-frame clones only, not all of them. The sample has around 100,000 clones; 80% to 85% are singletons. The TCR comes from a man aged 65 to 79 with active or convalescent COVID-19. Sequenced: peripheral blood.

CDR3 coding DNA: TGTGCCAGCAGCTTAACTCCGACAGGGGACAACGAGCAGTACTTC. The encoded protein is CASSLTPTGDNEQYF. The chain has TRBV7-6 and TRBJ2-7, with 8 bases matching TRBD1. CDR1 is SGHVS and CDR2 is FNYEAQ in the germline V gene. Trimming at V came to 2 bases and at J to 5 bases, leaving 8 bases not matched to a gene. The CDR3 has 15 amino acids.